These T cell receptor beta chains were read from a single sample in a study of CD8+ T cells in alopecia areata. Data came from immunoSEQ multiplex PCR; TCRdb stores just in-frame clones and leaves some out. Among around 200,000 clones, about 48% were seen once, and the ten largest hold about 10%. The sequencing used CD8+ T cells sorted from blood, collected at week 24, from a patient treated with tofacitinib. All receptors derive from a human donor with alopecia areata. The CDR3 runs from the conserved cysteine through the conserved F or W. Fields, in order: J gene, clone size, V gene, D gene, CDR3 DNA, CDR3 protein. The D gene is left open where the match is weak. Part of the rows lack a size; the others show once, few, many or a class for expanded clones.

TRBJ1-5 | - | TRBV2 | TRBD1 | TGTGCCAGCGGAGGACAGGTTGCCAATCAGCCCCAGCATTTT | CASGGQVANQPQHF
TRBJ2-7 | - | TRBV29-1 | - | TGCAGCGTTTCTGGGGGTACGGACTACGAGCAGTACTTC | CSVSGGTDYEQYF
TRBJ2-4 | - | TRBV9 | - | TGTGCCAGCGGGGACGGAGGGGTTGGAAACATTCAGTACTTC | CASGDGGVGNIQYF
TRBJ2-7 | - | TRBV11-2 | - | TGTGCCAGCAGCGGGGGGTCCTACGAGCAGTACTTC | CASSGGSYEQYF
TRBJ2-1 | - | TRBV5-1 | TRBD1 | TGCGCCAGCTCCCCCGGACAGGGGGCGCGTCATGAGCAGTTCTTC | CASSPGQGARHEQFF
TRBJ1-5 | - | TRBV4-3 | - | TGCGCCAGCAGCCAAGATGCAAGTAGCAATCAGCCCCAGCATTTT | CASSQDASSNQPQHF
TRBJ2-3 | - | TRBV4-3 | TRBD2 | TGCGCCAGCAGCCGGAGACTAGCGGGGAGCACAGATACGCAGTATTTT | CASSRRLAGSTDTQYF
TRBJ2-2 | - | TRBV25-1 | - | TGTGCCAGCAGGAGTGTGGAACAGACTAACACCGGGGAGCTGTTTTTT | CASRSVEQTNTGELFF
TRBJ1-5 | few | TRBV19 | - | TGTGCCAGTAGTAATGGGGGGCTCCAGCCCCAGCATTTT | CASSNGGLQPQHF
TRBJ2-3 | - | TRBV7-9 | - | TGTGCCAGCAGCCACCCGGGCCCTGCCCCAGATACGCAGTATTTT | CASSHPGPAPDTQYF
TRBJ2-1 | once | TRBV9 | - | TGTGCCAGCAGCGTAGGCGTCAATGAGCAGTTCTTC | CASSVGVNEQFF
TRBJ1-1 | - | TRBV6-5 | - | TGTGCCAGCAGTTACTCCCAGGGCGGCACTGAAGCTTTCTTT | CASSYSQGGTEAFF
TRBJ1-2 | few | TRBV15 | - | TGTGCCACCAGCAGACCCGAGGGGGTATCGACGGGTGGCTACACCTTC | CATSRPEGVSTGGYTF
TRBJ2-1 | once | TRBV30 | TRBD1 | TGTGCCTGGAGTCGGACAGGGAGGGAGCAGTTCTTC | CAWSRTGREQFF
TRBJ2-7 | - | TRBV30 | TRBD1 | TGTGCCTGGGGGACAGGGGCCGACTACGAGCAGTACTTC | CAWGTGADYEQYF
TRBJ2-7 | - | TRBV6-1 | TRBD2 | TGTGCCAGCAGCCTACTAGCGGGGGAGATCGAGCAGTACTTC | CASSLLAGEIEQYF
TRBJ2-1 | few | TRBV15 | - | TGTGCCACCAGCGCCCAACGGGACGGTGAGCAGTTCTTC | CATSAQRDGEQFF
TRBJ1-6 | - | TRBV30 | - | TGTGCCTGGAGTGCCGGGACCGTGGCCCTCCACTTT | CAWSAGTVALHF
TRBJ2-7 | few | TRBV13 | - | TGTGCCAGCAGCTCCAGGGGAATCTACGAGCAGTACTTC | CASSSRGIYEQYF
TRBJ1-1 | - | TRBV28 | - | TGTGCCAGCAGTCTCCTATGGGAGAACACTGAAGCTTTCTTT | CASSLLWENTEAFF
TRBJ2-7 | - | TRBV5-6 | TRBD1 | TGTGCCAGCAGCCAGGGACAGGGGTCCTACGAGCAGTACTTC | CASSQGQGSYEQYF
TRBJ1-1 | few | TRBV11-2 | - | TGTGCCAGCAGCCCGTTGACAGGAGTGAACACTGAAGCTTTCTTT | CASSPLTGVNTEAFF
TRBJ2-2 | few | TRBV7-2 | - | TGTGCCAGCAGCCCATATACAGGGCCGAACACCGGGGAGCTGTTTTTT | CASSPYTGPNTGELFF
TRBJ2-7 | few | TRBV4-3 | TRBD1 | TGCGCCAGCAGCCTCGGGACAGGGGCCTACGAGCAGTACTTC | CASSLGTGAYEQYF
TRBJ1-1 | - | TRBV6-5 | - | TGTGCCAGCGGATGGGGGCCCTTGAACACTGAAGCTTTCTTT | CASGWGPLNTEAFF
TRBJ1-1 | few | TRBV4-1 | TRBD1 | TGCGCCAGCAGCCCTCGACAGGGACCCAATGAAGCTTTCTTT | CASSPRQGPNEAFF
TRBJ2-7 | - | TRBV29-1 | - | TGCAGCGTTGCCGGGCTACCAAGCTCCTACGAGCAGTACTTC | CSVAGLPSSYEQYF
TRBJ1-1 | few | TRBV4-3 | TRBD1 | TGCGCCAGCAGCCAAGATCGGGGGACAGGGGGGACTGAAGCTTTCTTT | CASSQDRGTGGTEAFF
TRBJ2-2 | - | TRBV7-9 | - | TGTGCCAGCAGCGATTACAGAACGAACACCGGGGAGCTGTTTTTT | CASSDYRTNTGELFF
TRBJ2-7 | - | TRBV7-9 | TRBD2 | TGTGCCAGCAGCGGGACTAGCGGGGGGATCTACGAGCAGTACTTC | CASSGTSGGIYEQYF
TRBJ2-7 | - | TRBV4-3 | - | TGCGCCAGCAGCCAAGATTTGGACACTTCCTACGAGCAGTACTTC | CASSQDLDTSYEQYF
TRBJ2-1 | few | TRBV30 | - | TGTGCCTGGAGTGTACCCGGGGAACAGTTCTTC | CAWSVPGEQFF
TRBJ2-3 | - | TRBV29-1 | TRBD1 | TGCAGCGCCCAGACAGGGGCCCCCACAGATACGCAGTATTTT | CSAQTGAPTDTQYF
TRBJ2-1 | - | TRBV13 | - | TGTGCCAGCAGCCAGGTCGTTGGGGGCCGGGAGCAGTTCTTC | CASSQVVGGREQFF
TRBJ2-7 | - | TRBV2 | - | TGTGCCAGCAGTGTTAAGGGGTCCTACGAGCAGTACTTC | CASSVKGSYEQYF
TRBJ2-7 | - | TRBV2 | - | TGTGCCAGCAGTGAGGCGGGTACCGGCTACGAGCAGTACTTC | CASSEAGTGYEQYF
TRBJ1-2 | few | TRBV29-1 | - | TGCAGCGCCGGCCCCAGCCAGCTCTATGGCTACACCTTC | CSAGPSQLYGYTF
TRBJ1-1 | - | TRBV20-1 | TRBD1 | TGCAGTGCCGCAGGGGGAACTGAAGCTTTCTTT | CSAAGGTEAFF
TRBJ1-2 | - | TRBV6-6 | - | TGTGCCAGCAGTTACGGAGGAGTACAGAACTATGGCTACACCTTC | CASSYGGVQNYGYTF
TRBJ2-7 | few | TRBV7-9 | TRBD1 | TGTGCCAGCAGCTTAGCACAGGGGAGCTCCGAGCAGTACTTC | CASSLAQGSSEQYF
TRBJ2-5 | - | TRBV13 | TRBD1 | TGTGCCAGCAGCTCTTCGACAGGGGGTCAGGAGACCCAGTACTTC | CASSSSTGGQETQYF
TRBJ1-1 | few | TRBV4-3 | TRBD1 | TGCGCCAGCAGCCAAGTCTCAACAGGGGTGGACGCTTTCTTT | CASSQVSTGVDAFF
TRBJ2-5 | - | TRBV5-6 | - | TGTGCCAGCAGGTCGACCCAAGAGACCCAGTACTTC | CASRSTQETQYF
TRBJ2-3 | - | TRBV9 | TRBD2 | TGTGCCAGCAGCGCCAGCGGGGACGGGACAGATACGCAGTATTTT | CASSASGDGTDTQYF
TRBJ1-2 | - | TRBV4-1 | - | TGCGCCAGCAGCCAAGGGGAGACAGAGACTAACTATGGCTACACCTTC | CASSQGETETNYGYTF
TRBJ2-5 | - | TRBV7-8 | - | TGTGCCAGCAGCTTAGACGGGTTCCAAGAGACCCAGTACTTC | CASSLDGFQETQYF
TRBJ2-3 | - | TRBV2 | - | TGTGCCAGCAGTGAAGCCGAGGTTAGCAGGGAGACAGATACGCAGTATTTT | CASSEAEVSRETDTQYF
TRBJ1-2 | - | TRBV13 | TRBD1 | TGTGCCAGCAGCTTTCTGACAGGGGGTCTTGGCTACACCTTC | CASSFLTGGLGYTF
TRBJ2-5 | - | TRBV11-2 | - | TGTGCCAGCAGCTTCCCGGGGGAAGAGACCCAGTACTTC | CASSFPGEETQYF
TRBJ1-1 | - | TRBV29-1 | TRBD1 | TGCAGCGTCGACAGGGGTACTGAAGCTTTCTTT | CSVDRGTEAFF